Listed below are T cell receptor beta chains from one sample, sequenced in a study of Ad26.COV2.S vaccination and SARS-CoV-2 variants. Libraries were prepared by immunoSEQ multiplex PCR; TCRdb keeps only in-frame clonotypes and omits some of them. The sample has around 400,000 clones; 89% are singletons. This sample comprised peripheral blood, obtained in a trial of Ad26.COV2.S vaccine versus placebo. The receptors shown here come from a person aged 18 to 65 who received the Ad26.COV2.S COVID-19 vaccine or a placebo. The CDR3 runs from the conserved cysteine through the conserved F or W. A D gene is named only where the DNA matches it firmly. Expanded clones are given a class, and other clones once, few, many or no size at all.

NA	NA	TRBV30	TRBJ1-4	14	TGTGCCTGGAGCGGACAGTCAACTAATGAAAAACTGTTTTTT	CAWSGQSTNEKLFF
NA	NA	TRBV28	TRBJ1-5	14	TGTGCCAGCAGCAACTCAGGAGGCAATCAGCCCCAGCATTTT	CASSNSGGNQPQHF
TRBD2	NA	TRBV15	TRBJ2-2	16	TGTGCCACCAGCAGAGACCTAGCGGGAAACACCGGGGAGCTGTTTTTT	CATSRDLAGNTGELFF
TRBD1	few	TRBV28	TRBJ1-1	16	TGTGCCAGCAGTTTCCCCGGGACAGGGGGATTCACTGAAGCTTTCTTT	CASSFPGTGGFTEAFF
NA	NA	TRBV30	TRBJ2-7	12	TGTGCCTGGAGTGTTGTGGCGGGCGAGCAGTACTTC	CAWSVVAGEQYF
NA	NA	TRBV11-2	TRBJ2-6	15	TGTGCCAGCAGCTTAGGGCCAGCCGGGGCCAACGTCCTGACTTTC	CASSLGPAGANVLTF
NA	NA	TRBV27	TRBJ1-2	13	TGTGCCAGCAGTTCCCAGGGATCCTATGGCTACACCTTC	CASSSQGSYGYTF
TRBD2	NA	TRBV5-1	TRBJ2-3	16	TGCGCCAGCAGCTTGGTCGGAGCGGGAGACACAGATACGCAGTATTTT	CASSLVGAGDTDTQYF
TRBD2	NA	TRBV12-3/TRBV12-4	TRBJ2-1	13	TGTGCCAGCACCAAAGGGAGGGTCGGGGAGCAGTTCTTC	CASTKGRVGEQFF
TRBD1	NA	TRBV3-1/TRBV3-2	TRBJ2-5	15	TGTGCCAGCAGCTTCCGGACAGGGGGCGAGGGGACCCAGTACTTC	CASSFRTGGEGTQYF
TRBD2	NA	TRBV3-1/TRBV3-2	TRBJ2-7	14	TGTGCCAGCAGCCAAGACGGGAGGGCGCACGAGCAGTACTTC	CASSQDGRAHEQYF
NA	NA	TRBV6-5	TRBJ1-1	14	TGTGCCAGCAGTTCCCGACCAAGGAACACTGAAGCTTTCTTT	CASSSRPRNTEAFF
TRBD1	NA	TRBV7-9	TRBJ2-7	14	TGTGCCAGCAGCGCCCGGGACAGGCGATACGAGCAGTACTTC	CASSARDRRYEQYF
NA	NA	TRBV7-9	TRBJ2-7	15	TGTGCCAGCAGCTTAGCCCGCGGGGCCTCCTACGAGCAGTACTTC	CASSLARGASYEQYF
NA	NA	TRBV2	TRBJ1-4	13	TGTGCCAGCAGTGAAATTGGGGGCGAAAAACTGTTTTTT	CASSEIGGEKLFF